This is a list of T cell receptor beta chains from one sample in a study of technical replicates of blood from several donors. Profiling relied on immunoSEQ multiplex PCR, and the TCRdb table lists in-frame clones only, not all of them. The sample lists under 15,000 clones; roughly 79% were seen once. The sample was PBMCs. The receptors here all came from a human donor in good health. Both conserved end residues are part of each CDR3. The order of the fields is J gene, D gene, V gene, CDR3 protein, CDR3 DNA. A D gene is named only where the DNA matches it firmly.

TRBJ2-1	TRBD1	TRBV5-6	CASSVTGAEQFF	TGTGCCAGCAGCGTGACAGGGGCTGAGCAGTTCTTC
TRBJ2-1	TRBD2	TRBV7-9	CASSLVLTSGRADEQFF	TGTGCCAGCAGCTTAGTGTTGACTAGCGGGAGGGCCGATGAGCAGTTCTTC
TRBJ2-5	NA	TRBV18	CASSMYQETQYF	TGTGCCAGCTCCATGTACCAAGAGACCCAGTACTTC
TRBJ2-7	TRBD1	TRBV4-1	CASSQDWPQGDEQYF	TGCGCCAGCAGCCAAGATTGGCCACAGGGGGACGAGCAGTACTTC
TRBJ2-1	TRBD2	TRBV19	CASSELAGVNEQFF	TGTGCCAGTAGCGAACTAGCGGGGGTCAATGAGCAGTTCTTC
TRBJ2-7	NA	TRBV2	CASSQQGPYEQYF	TGTGCCAGCAGCCAACAGGGACCCTACGAGCAGTACTTC
TRBJ2-5	TRBD1	TRBV5-6	CASILEGAAETQYF	TGTGCCAGCATTCTTGAGGGGGCCGCGGAGACCCAGTACTTC
TRBJ2-7	TRBD2	TRBV7-2	CASSLATTSGNYEQYF	TGTGCCAGCAGCTTAGCTACGACTAGCGGGAACTACGAGCAGTACTTC
TRBJ2-3	TRBD2	TRBV10-3	CAISESTLALTDTQYF	TGTGCCATCAGTGAGTCAACACTAGCGCTCACAGATACGCAGTATTTT
TRBJ2-1	TRBD2	TRBV5-1	CASSLAGLAYNEQFF	TGCGCCAGCAGCTTGGCCGGACTAGCCTACAATGAGCAGTTCTTC